This T cell receptor beta chain was observed in a study of Ad26.COV2.S vaccination and SARS-CoV-2 variants. In the study overall: Donor was in the COV1001 Ad26.COV2.S trial arm.

Noted treatment: some 20 received Ad26.COV2.S at low or high dose, single or two shots; about 5 received placebo; per-sample allocation not given. The samples were gathered on day 63 after the first injection of vaccine or placebo. Sequenced by immunoSEQ multiplex PCR; TCRdb stores in-frame clones only, minus some. The table lists 350,000 to 500,000 clones, over 75% of them singletons. Source: peripheral blood, taken in a trial of Ad26.COV2.S vaccine versus placebo. The clonotype originates from a person aged 18 to 59 who received the Ad26.COV2.S COVID-19 vaccine or a placebo.

Here the CDR3 DNA reads TGTGCCAGCAGCTTCGGGGGCCCAGCTAACTATGGCTACACCTTC. Encoded protein: CASSFGGPANYGYTF. The rearrangement joins TRBV7-9 to TRBJ1-2; D may be TRBD1 (6 bases). The CDR3 has 15 amino acids. Germline CDR1 and CDR2: SEHNR and FQNEAQ (reference sequence). V gave up 3 bases and J gave up 0 bases, with 11 bases separating them.